This T cell receptor (beta chain) was sequenced in a study of T cells expressing NK-cell markers. In the study overall: Underlying the TCR beta repertoires were sorted CD3+CD56+NKG2C+, CD3+CD56+NKG2C- and CD3+CD56-NKG2C+ T cells.

The CDR3 is made up of 15 amino acids. Germline CDR1 reads ENHRY; CDR2 reads SYGVKD. TCR beta cDNA was generated via 5'RACE template switching incorporating UMIs. TCRdb re-called the 5' RACE reads and shows each CDR3 protein once, DNA omitted. The sample's table shows some 140,000 distinct CDR3 sequences. The TCR was taken from a woman between 45 and 60 years old in good health. Specimen: blood T cells: a sorted CD56 or NKG2C T cell subset, CD4+ or CD8+ T cells, or bulk PBMC T cells (not recorded which). The V gene is TRBV10-3, the J gene TRBJ2-7; TCRdb reports TRBD2, a call that lacks DNA to check it against. The CDR3 region is CAIGVGGGQGFEQYF.